This TCR beta chain originates from a study of cytomegalovirus exposure and HLA in healthy donors. Study-wide points: CMV antigen specificity was confirmed in vitro for a few CMV-associated chains.

With 0 bases clipped from V and 3 bases from J, the junction kept 4 bases outside the gene matches. This CDR3 spans 16 amino acids. Per the germline V gene, CDR1 is LNHNV and CDR2 is YYDKDF (reference sequence). Note on this clone: The antigen remains undetermined.

PCR amplification relied on 60 Vbeta primers (plus 13 Jbeta primers). Sequencing used immunoSEQ multiplex PCR; TCRdb keeps in-frame clones, though not all of them. The data contain some 170,000 clones, 60% to 80% of them singletons. The source of this sequence is a man between 60 and 70 years old in good health and CMV-seronegative. The sample comprised PBMCs. The gene calls are TRBV15 and TRBJ2-1, with 8 positions matching TRBD2. CDR3 region: CATSRDRGGGYNEQFF. CDR3 coding DNA: TGTGCCACCAGCAGAGACCGGGGGGGAGGCTACAATGAGCAGTTCTTC. The full variable domain, in which reference TRBV15 and TRBJ2-1 provide the parts outside the CDR3, is DAMVIQNPRYQVTQFGKPVTLSCSQTLNHNVMYWYQQKSSQAPKLLFHYYDKDFNNEADTPDNFQSRRPNTSFCFLDIRSPGLGDTAMYLCATSRDRGGGYNEQFFGPGTRLTVL.